This entry is about one TCR beta chain. Its antigen is not identified. Measured with immunoSEQ multiplex PCR; TCRdb has only the in-frame clones, and not every one. The data contain fewer than 30,000 clones, around 95% of them singletons. This sample was taken from a study of T cell clonotyping in hematopoietic cell transplantation. Study-level results: At the given depth, recipient repertoires were over 95% de novo clonotypes. Cells were unsorted, so CD4 and CD8 contributions were not separated.

The CDR3 sequence is 15 residues long. CDR1 is LNHDA and CDR2 is SQIVND in the germline V gene (reference sequence). V was cut by 5 bases and J by 2 bases, with 13 bases left in between. V gene TRBV19 combines with J gene TRBJ2-1; tentative D call: TRBD1 (5 bases). The sequenced sample was peripheral blood mononuclear cells. The sequence was obtained from a man aged 50 or older in good health. Some clones in this sample may be carry-over from other donors' samples. The CDR3 loop is CASSRQGRTYNEQFF. In DNA, the CDR3 is TGTGCCAGTAGTCGGCAGGGTCGAACCTACAATGAGCAGTTCTTC.